These 16 T cell receptor beta chains were all obtained from the same sample, sequenced in a study of cytomegalovirus exposure and HLA in healthy donors. PCR amplification relied on 60 Vbeta primers (plus 13 Jbeta primers). Generated by immunoSEQ multiplex PCR, the TCRdb table keeps only in-frame clones and is missing some. Of roughly 100,000 clones detected, around 70% appear once; the ten largest clones hold about 0.84%. Specimen: PBMCs. The receptors shown here come from a boy aged 5-17 years in good health and CMV-seronegative.

The chain joins TRBV4-1 to TRBJ2-7; 12 positions match TRBD1. CDR3 length: 19 amino acids. Germline-derived CDR1 and CDR2 are MGHRA and YSYEKL. Trimming removed 4 bases from V and 1 base from J; junction bases left unmatched: 14. This chain's CDR3 is CASSPLSGTGGRGSYEQYF. For the CDR3, the DNA is TGCGCCAGCAGCCCTCTATCCGGGACAGGGGGCAGGGGTTCCTACGAGCAGTACTTC.

This clone came up once. V is TRBV6-5 and J is TRBJ1-2, with unresolved D. This CDR3 is built from 14 residues. Germline loops: CDR1 MNHEY, CDR2 SVGAGI. Trimming shortened V by 7 bases and J by 0 bases, and 12 bases separated the two germline ends. The CDR3 here is CASTPTLANYGYTF. As DNA, the CDR3 is TGTGCCAGCACCCCGACACTAGCTAACTATGGCTACACCTTC.

This clone was seen only a few times. The chain is built from TRBV5-1 and TRBJ1-4, with 10 positions matching TRBD1. The junction had 2 bases not matched to a gene; V was cut back by 4 bases and J by 5 bases. The V gene's germline CDR1 is SGHRS and CDR2 YFSETQ. This CDR3 region has 14 residues. CDR3 nucleotides: TGCGCCAGCAGCGAGGGACAGGGGAATGAAAAACTGTTTTTT. Translating it yields CASSEGQGNEKLFF.

This rearrangement joins TRBV28 to TRBJ1-2; TRBD1 might be the D (6 bases). Trimming took 7 bases from V and 6 from J, leaving 27 bases between them. CDR1 MDHEN and CDR2 SYDVKM come from the germline V gene. CDR3 length: 17 amino acids. Written as DNA, the CDR3 is TGTGCCAGCACCTCACCCGGCTGGGCAAACCCAGGGGATGGCTACACCTTC. Translated, it gives CASTSPGWANPGDGYTF.

This chain joins TRBV19 and TRBJ1-1, with D perhaps matching TRBD1 (5 bases). Trimming shortened V by 9 bases and J by 0 bases, and 17 bases separated the two germline ends. The CDR3 loop spans 15 amino acids. Germline V CDR1 and CDR2: LNHDA, SQIVND (reference sequence). In DNA, the CDR3 is TGTGCCAGCCAGTGGAGCGGGACCATGAACACTGAAGCTTTCTTT. Its protein product is CASQWSGTMNTEAFF.

The chain employs TRBV6-5 and TRBJ2-2; 10 bases line up with TRBD1. Germline trimming cut 3 bases from V and 9 bases from J; bases unmatched to any gene: 10. Per germline, CDR1 MNHEY and CDR2 SVGAGI. The CDR3 is 16 amino acids. CDR3: CASSYSGTGDGRELFF. The CDR3 DNA is TGTGCCAGCAGTTATTCCGGGACAGGGGATGGTAGGGAGCTGTTTTTT.

The chain couples TRBV7-9 to TRBJ1-3; D is undetermined. V was cut by 5 bases and J by 2 bases, with 16 bases left in between. Germline V gene data show CDR1 as SEHNR and CDR2 as FQNEAQ (reference sequence). CDR3 length equals 16 residues. Here the CDR3 DNA reads TGTGCCAGCAGCCCCAACCCGCGGGTAACTGGAAACACCATATATTTT. It specifies CASSPNPRVTGNTIYF.

V usage is TRBV19 and J usage is TRBJ2-1, with 10 bases identical to TRBD2. Germline values: CDR1 LNHDA, CDR2 SQIVND (reference sequence). The CDR3 runs to 14 residues. Trimming removed 7 bases from V and 9 bases from J; junction bases left unmatched: 9. CDR3 protein: CASTSGSQDVEQFF. CDR3 nucleotide sequence: TGTGCCAGTACTAGCGGGAGCCAGGACGTTGAGCAGTTCTTC.

This clone came up a few times. This chain joins TRBV2 and TRBJ2-3, with 9 bases lining up with TRBD2. With 5 bases clipped from V and 0 bases from J, the junction kept 6 bases outside the gene matches. The length of the CDR3 is 16 residues. Germline V lookup: CDR1 SNHLY, CDR2 FYNNEI. CDR3 sequence: CASSYLAGPSTDTQYF. The CDR3 nucleotides read TGTGCCAGCAGTTACCTAGCGGGACCAAGCACAGATACGCAGTATTTT.

The chain couples TRBV7-2 to TRBJ2-7; D may be TRBD2 (6 bases). Germline CDR1 SGHTA, CDR2 FQGNSA. Trimming shortened V by 5 bases and J by 7 bases, and 15 bases separated the two germline ends. The CDR3 has 13 amino acids. CDR3 residues: CASSPSGLQEQYF. The CDR3 DNA sequence: TGTGCCAGCAGCCCGTCGGGACTGCAGGAGCAGTACTTC. The variable domain in full, completed from reference TRBV7-2 and TRBJ2-7, reads GAGVSQSPSNKVTEKGKDVELRCDPISGHTALYWYRQSLGQGLEFLIYFQGNSAPDKSGLPSDRFSAERTGGSVSTLTIQRTQQEDSAVYLCASSPSGLQEQYFGPGTRLTVT.

The chain is built from TRBV5-1 and TRBJ2-7; 7 bases map to TRBD1. CDR1 is SGHRS, CDR2 YFSETQ, per germline. J was trimmed by 4 bases and V by 0 bases; bases with no gene match: 7. The CDR3 covers 15 residues. The DNA for the CDR3 is TGCGCCAGCAGCTTGGGTACAGGGGTGGGGTACGAGCAGTACTTC. Translation: CASSLGTGVGYEQYF.

The V and J genes are TRBV7-8 and TRBJ2-7; possible D gene TRBD2, 6 bases. The CDR3 is made up of 15 amino acids. With 2 bases removed from V and 0 bases from J, the gap between germline ends came to 11 bases. Germline V lookup: CDR1 SGHVS, CDR2 FQNEAQ. The DNA for the CDR3 is TGTGCCAGCAGCTTATTTAGCGGCATCTCCTACGAGCAGTACTTC. Translated, it gives CASSLFSGISYEQYF. Full variable domain (missing parts from reference TRBV7-8 and TRBJ2-7): GAGVSQSPRYKVAKRGQDVALRCDPISGHVSLFWYQQALGQGPEFLTYFQNEAQLDKSGLPSDRFFAERPEGSVSTLKIQRTQQEDSAVYLCASSLFSGISYEQYFGPGTRLTVT.

The CDR3 DNA sequence: TGTGCCAGCAGCCTACCCCCAGGGACTAGCGGGGGCCTTGGGGAGTTCTTC. As protein: CASSLPPGTSGGLGEFF. The chain combines TRBV7-2 with TRBJ2-1; 14 bases map to TRBD2. The CDR3 is made up of 17 amino acids. Germline V lookup: CDR1 SGHTA, CDR2 FQGNSA. The V and J ends lost 5 bases and 14 bases, in that order; junction bases with no gene match: 17.

The V call is TRBV19, the J call TRBJ1-5; perhaps TRBD1 as D (5 bases). Trimming stripped 1 base from V and 7 bases from J, with 11 bases between. CDR3 length: 14 residues. Germline CDR1 and CDR2: LNHDA and SQIVND (reference sequence). Written as DNA, the CDR3 is TGTGCCAGTAGTATAGTGTCAGGGAACCAGCCCCAGCATTTT. Amino acids: CASSIVSGNQPQHF.

The J gene is TRBJ1-1, the V gene TRBV30; D gene unclear. The germline V and J ends were trimmed by 0 bases and 1 base, with 6 bases remaining between them. The germline V gene has CDR1 GTSNPN and CDR2 SVGIG (reference sequence). The CDR3 has 13 residues. The CDR3 bases are TGTGCCTGGAGTGTACTAGGGAACACTGAAGCTTTCTTT. Translated: CAWSVLGNTEAFF.

The rearrangement links TRBV21-1 to TRBJ1-1; whether TRBD1, the table's D call, matches the DNA was not checked. TRBV21-1 is a pseudogene locus. This CDR3 comprises 16 residues. The CDR3: CASSNRTGTYWDEAFF. CDR3 sequence (DNA): TGTGCCAGCAGCAACAGGACAGGGACCTACTGGGATGAAGCTTTCTTT.